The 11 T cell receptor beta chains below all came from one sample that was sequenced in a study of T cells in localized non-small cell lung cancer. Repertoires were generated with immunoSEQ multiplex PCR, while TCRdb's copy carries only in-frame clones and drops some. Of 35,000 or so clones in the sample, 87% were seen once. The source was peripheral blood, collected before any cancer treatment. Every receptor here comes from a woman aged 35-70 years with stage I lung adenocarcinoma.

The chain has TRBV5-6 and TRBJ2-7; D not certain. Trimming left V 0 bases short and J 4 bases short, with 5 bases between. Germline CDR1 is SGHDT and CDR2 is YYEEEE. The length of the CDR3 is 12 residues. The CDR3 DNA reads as TGTGCCAGCAGCTTGGACACGTACGAGCAGTACTTC. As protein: CASSLDTYEQYF.

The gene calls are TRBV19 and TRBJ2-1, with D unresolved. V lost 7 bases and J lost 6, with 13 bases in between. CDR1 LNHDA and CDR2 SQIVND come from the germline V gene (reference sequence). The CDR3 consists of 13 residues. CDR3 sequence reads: CASKAQDRNEQFF. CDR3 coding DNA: TGTGCCAGTAAGGCGCAGGACCGCAATGAGCAGTTCTTC. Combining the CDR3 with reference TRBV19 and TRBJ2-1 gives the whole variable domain DGGITQSPKYLFRKEGQNVTLSCEQNLNHDAMYWYRQDPGQGLRLIYYSQIVNDFQKGDIAEGYSVSREKKESFPLTVTSAQKNPTAFYLCASKAQDRNEQFFGPGTRLTVL.

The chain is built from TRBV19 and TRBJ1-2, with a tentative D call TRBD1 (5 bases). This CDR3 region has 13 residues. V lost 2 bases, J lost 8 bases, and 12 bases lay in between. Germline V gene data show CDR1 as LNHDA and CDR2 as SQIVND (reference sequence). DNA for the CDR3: TGTGCCAGTAGTATATCGGGGGGGATCGGCTACACCTTC. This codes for CASSISGGIGYTF.

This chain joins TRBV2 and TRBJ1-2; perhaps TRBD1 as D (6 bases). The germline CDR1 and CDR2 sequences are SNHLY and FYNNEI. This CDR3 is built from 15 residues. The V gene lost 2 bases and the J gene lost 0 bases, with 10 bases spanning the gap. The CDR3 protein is CASSERGTSNYGYTF. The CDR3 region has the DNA TGTGCCAGCAGTGAAAGAGGGACATCTAACTATGGCTACACCTTC.

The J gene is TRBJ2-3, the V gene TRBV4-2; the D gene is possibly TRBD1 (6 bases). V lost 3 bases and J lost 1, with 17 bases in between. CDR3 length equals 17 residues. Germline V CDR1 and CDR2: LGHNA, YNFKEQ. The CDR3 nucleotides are TGTGCCAGCAGCCACAAGGTCGGAGAGGGGGGCACAGATACGCAGTATTTT. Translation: CASSHKVGEGGTDTQYF.

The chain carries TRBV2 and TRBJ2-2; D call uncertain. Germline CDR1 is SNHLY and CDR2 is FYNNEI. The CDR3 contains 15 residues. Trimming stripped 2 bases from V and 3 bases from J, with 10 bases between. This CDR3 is CASSERRSYTGELFF. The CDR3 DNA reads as TGTGCCAGCAGTGAAAGACGTTCATACACCGGGGAGCTGTTTTTT. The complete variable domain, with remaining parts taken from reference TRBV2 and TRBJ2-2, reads EPEVTQTPSHQVTQMGQEVILRCVPISNHLYFYWYRQILGQKVEFLVSFYNNEISEKSEIFDDQFSVERPDGSNFTLKIRSTKLEDSAMYFCASSERRSYTGELFFGEGSRLTVL.

The CDR3 DNA reads TGTGCCAGCAGCCTTCGACTAGCGGGGACAGATACGCAGTATTTT. Translating it yields CASSLRLAGTDTQYF. V gene TRBV11-1 combines with J gene TRBJ2-3; 11 positions match TRBD2. There are 15 residues in the CDR3. Germline V gives CDR1 SGHAT, CDR2 FQDESV (reference sequence). Trimming cost V 5 bases and J 3 bases; bases outside gene matches: 4.

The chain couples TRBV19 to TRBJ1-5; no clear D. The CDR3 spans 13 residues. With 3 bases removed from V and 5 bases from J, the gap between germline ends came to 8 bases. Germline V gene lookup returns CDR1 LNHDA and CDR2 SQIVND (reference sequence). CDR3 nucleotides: TGTGCCAGTAGTATCGGCCACTATCAGCCCCAGCATTTT. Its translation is CASSIGHYQPQHF.

The CDR3 DNA reads as TGTGCCAGCAGGGAAGGGACAGGGCGCTACGAGCAGTACTTC. This gives the protein CASREGTGRYEQYF. The chain couples TRBV11-2 to TRBJ2-7, with 9 bases that match TRBD1. The CDR3 contains 14 residues. Germline CDR1 reads SGHAT; CDR2 reads FQNNGV. Trimming removed 6 bases from V and 3 bases from J; junction bases left unmatched: 6.

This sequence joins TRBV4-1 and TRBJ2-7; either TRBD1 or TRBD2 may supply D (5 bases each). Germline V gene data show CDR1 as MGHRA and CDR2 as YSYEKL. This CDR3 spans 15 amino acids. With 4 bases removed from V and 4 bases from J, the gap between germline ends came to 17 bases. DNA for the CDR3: TGCGCCAGCAGCCCCCCTGGGGGTTCAAGGTACGAGCAGTACTTC. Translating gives CASSPPGGSRYEQYF.

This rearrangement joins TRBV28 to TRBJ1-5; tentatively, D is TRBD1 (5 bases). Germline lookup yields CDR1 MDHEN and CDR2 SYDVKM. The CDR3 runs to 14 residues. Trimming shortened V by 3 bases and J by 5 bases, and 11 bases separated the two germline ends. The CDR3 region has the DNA TGTGCCAGCAGTTTGGGACTAGGGGATCAGCCCCAGCATTTT. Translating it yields CASSLGLGDQPQHF.